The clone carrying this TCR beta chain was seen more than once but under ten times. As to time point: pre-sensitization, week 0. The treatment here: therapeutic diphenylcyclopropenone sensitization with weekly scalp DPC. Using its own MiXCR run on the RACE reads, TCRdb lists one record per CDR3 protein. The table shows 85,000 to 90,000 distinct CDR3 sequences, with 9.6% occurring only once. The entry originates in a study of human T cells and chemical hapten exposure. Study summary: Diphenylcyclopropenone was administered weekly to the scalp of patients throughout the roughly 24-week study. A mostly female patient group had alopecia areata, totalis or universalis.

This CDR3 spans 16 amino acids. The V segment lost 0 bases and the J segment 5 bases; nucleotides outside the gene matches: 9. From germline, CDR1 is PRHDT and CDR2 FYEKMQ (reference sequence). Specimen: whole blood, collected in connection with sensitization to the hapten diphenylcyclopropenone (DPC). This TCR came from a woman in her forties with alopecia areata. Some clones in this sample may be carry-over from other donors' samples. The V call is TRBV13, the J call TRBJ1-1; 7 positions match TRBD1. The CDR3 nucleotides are TGTGCCAGCAGCTTAGGCCGCCAGGGGGTTGGGACTGAAGCTTTCTTT. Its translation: CASSLGRQGVGTEAFF.